A selection of T cell receptor beta chains follows, all from one sample in a study of beta chain features in type 1 diabetes. TCRdb's copy holds only in-frame clones and misses some; the assay was immunoSEQ multiplex PCR. The data show roughly 250,000 clones, around 68% seen once. Sequenced: naive CD4+ T cells from blood. The origin of the receptors is a man in his thirties or forties in good health. Both conserved end residues are part of each CDR3. The order of the fields is D gene, V gene, J gene, clone size, CDR3 DNA, CDR3 protein. The D gene is left open where the match is weak. Size tells how often a clone was seen (once, few, many) or the class of an expanded clone, and some rows leave it out.

NA	TRBV5-1	TRBJ2-5	once	TGCGCCAGCAGCTTGGCTGGGGCAGAGACCCAGTACTTC	CASSLAGAETQYF
NA	TRBV7-9	TRBJ1-1	NA	TGTGCCAGCAGCTCTACCGGGACATTGAACACTGAAGCTTTCTTT	CASSSTGTLNTEAFF
NA	TRBV15	TRBJ1-5	few	TGTGCCACCAGCAGAGAGGGAAATCAGCCCCAGCATTTT	CATSREGNQPQHF
NA	TRBV7-9	TRBJ2-1	NA	TGTGCCAGCAGCCCCAGGACTGGAAGCTCCTACAATGAGCAGTTCTTC	CASSPRTGSSYNEQFF
NA	TRBV30	TRBJ1-2	once	TGTGCCTGGAGCCCCTCCAAGGGCTATGGCTACACCTTC	CAWSPSKGYGYTF
NA	TRBV30	TRBJ2-7	NA	TGTGCCTGGAGTGCCCCCTACGAGCAGTACTTC	CAWSAPYEQYF
TRBD2	TRBV30	TRBJ2-2	NA	TGTGCCTGGAGTTCTAGCGGCACCGGGGAGCTGTTTTTT	CAWSSSGTGELFF
NA	TRBV19	TRBJ2-3	few	TGTGCCAGTACCGAAGGCTCAGATACGCAGTATTTT	CASTEGSDTQYF
NA	TRBV7-2	TRBJ2-6	NA	TGTGCCAGCAGCTTAGCCTCCTCTGGGGCCAACGTCCTGACTTTC	CASSLASSGANVLTF
NA	TRBV5-4	TRBJ2-5	NA	TGTGCCAGCAGCCCTTCCCCGGGCCGGTCGGAGACCCAGTACTTC	CASSPSPGRSETQYF
TRBD1	TRBV30	TRBJ1-2	NA	TGTGCCTGGGCTCGACAGGGGTTATATGGCTACACCTTC	CAWARQGLYGYTF
NA	TRBV11-2	TRBJ2-5	NA	TGTGCCAGCAGCTTAGATGGGTACGACGAGACCCAGTACTTC	CASSLDGYDETQYF
TRBD2	TRBV30	TRBJ2-1	few	TGTGCCTGGACAGGGAGGGATGAGCAGTTCTTC	CAWTGRDEQFF
TRBD1	TRBV7-2	TRBJ2-7	few	TGTGCCAGCAGACGACAGGGTAGCTCCTACGAGCAGTACTTC	CASRRQGSSYEQYF
NA	TRBV15	TRBJ2-7	NA	TGTGCCACCAGCAGACCGAGGGGATACGAGCAGTACTTC	CATSRPRGYEQYF
TRBD1	TRBV2	TRBJ1-6	few	TGTGCCAGCAGTGAAACGAGACAGGGTAGTTCACCCCTCCACTTT	CASSETRQGSSPLHF
NA	TRBV29-1	TRBJ2-1	NA	TGCAGCGTTGAACCTAAGCATGAGCAGTTCTTC	CSVEPKHEQFF
NA	TRBV9	TRBJ1-2	NA	TGTGCCAGCAGCGTTCGGGCCGCCCCGCGGGATGGCTACACCTTC	CASSVRAAPRDGYTF
NA	TRBV29-1	TRBJ1-1	NA	TGCAGCGTTGAGACAGGCACTGAAGCTTTCTTT	CSVETGTEAFF
NA	TRBV29-1	TRBJ2-7	NA	TGCAGCGTTGAGAGGACAGTCGGGGAGCAGTACTTC	CSVERTVGEQYF
TRBD1	TRBV29-1	TRBJ1-2	NA	TGCAGCGACCTGACAGGGGGGCACTATGGCTACACCTTC	CSDLTGGHYGYTF
NA	TRBV19	TRBJ2-3	NA	TGTGCCAGTACAGGTCGTGGTGGCCTCACAGATACGCAGTATTTT	CASTGRGGLTDTQYF
NA	TRBV30	TRBJ2-1	NA	TGTGCCTGGAGTGTACGGGAAAATGAGCAGTTCTTC	CAWSVRENEQFF
NA	TRBV7-2	TRBJ1-2	NA	TGTGCCACTGGGGCAGTCTATGGCTACACCTTC	CATGAVYGYTF
TRBD1	TRBV7-2	TRBJ1-4	NA	TGTGCCAGCAGCTTAGCCAGGGGGAATGAAAAACTGTTTTTT	CASSLARGNEKLFF
TRBD1	TRBV30	TRBJ1-4	NA	TGTGCCTCAGACAGGGGGCGCGGATCGGAAAAACTGTTTTTT	CASDRGRGSEKLFF
NA	TRBV30	TRBJ1-2	NA	TGTGCCTGGAGTGGGAGCCCGAATGGCTACACCTTC	CAWSGSPNGYTF
TRBD1	TRBV25-1	TRBJ1-5	few	TGTGCCAGCAGTCAGACAGGGATAGGGGATCAGCCCCAGCATTTT	CASSQTGIGDQPQHF
TRBD1	TRBV27	TRBJ2-1	NA	TGTGCCAGCAGTTTACCAGGGGGCTCCTACAATGAGCAGTTCTTC	CASSLPGGSYNEQFF
NA	TRBV28	TRBJ2-3	NA	TGTGCCAGCAGTTCCCGGGCAGGACTGGGCACAGATACGCAGTATTTT	CASSSRAGLGTDTQYF
TRBD2	TRBV10-3	TRBJ2-5	NA	TGTGCCATCAGTCCGGGACTAGCGGGTGAGACCCAGTACTTC	CAISPGLAGETQYF
TRBD1	TRBV9	TRBJ2-1	NA	TGTGCCAGCAGCGCTACCACAGGGGCGGCCTCCTACAATGAGCAGTTCTTC	CASSATTGAASYNEQFF
NA	TRBV9	TRBJ2-5	NA	TGTGCCAGCAGCGGGCCGGCAGGAGAGACCCAGTACTTC	CASSGPAGETQYF
NA	TRBV9	TRBJ2-7	NA	TGTGCCAGCAGCGTCGATCCGGGCTCCTACGAGCAGTACTTC	CASSVDPGSYEQYF
TRBD2	TRBV4-3	TRBJ2-7	NA	TGCGCCAGCAGCCAAGAGTCTAGCGGTTACGAGCAGTACTTC	CASSQESSGYEQYF
NA	TRBV4-1	TRBJ2-5	NA	TGCGCCAGCAGGCAAGGGTTTACCGCCCTAGAGACCCAGTACTTC	CASRQGFTALETQYF
NA	TRBV29-1	TRBJ1-1	few	TGCAGCTTTCGGAAGGGCAGCATGAACACTGAAGCTTTCTTT	CSFRKGSMNTEAFF
NA	TRBV30	TRBJ2-7	few	TGTGCCTGGAGTCATAGGGGCTACGAGCAGTACTTC	CAWSHRGYEQYF
TRBD2	TRBV4-3	TRBJ2-5	NA	TGCGCCAGCAGCCCCCACCCCGCCGGGACTAAGGGGACCCAGTACTTC	CASSPHPAGTKGTQYF
TRBD2	TRBV30	TRBJ2-3	NA	TGTGCCTGGAGTCTAGCGGGAGGTGTAGATACGCAGTATTTT	CAWSLAGGVDTQYF
NA	TRBV28	TRBJ2-3	NA	TGTGCCAGCAGTTTACGCGCAGATACGCAGTATTTT	CASSLRADTQYF
TRBD1	TRBV6-5	TRBJ2-1	NA	TGTGCCAGCAGTTACCACGACGACAGGGGGCAGTTCTTC	CASSYHDDRGQFF
NA	TRBV30	TRBJ2-5	NA	TGTGCCTGGGGGGCTTGGGGCAGCGAAGAGACCCAGTACTTC	CAWGAWGSEETQYF
NA	TRBV23-1	TRBJ1-6	few	TGCGCCAGCAGCCCGTGCGGGGGGCAGGATTCACCCCTCCACTTT	CASSPCGGQDSPLHF
TRBD1	TRBV29-1	TRBJ1-1	NA	TGCAGCGTCGCACCGGGACAGGCATCTTTCTTT	CSVAPGQASFF
TRBD1	TRBV7-2	TRBJ2-5	NA	TGTGCCAGCGGACGCGGGGGACAGGGCGTACTCCAAGAGACCCAGTACTTC	CASGRGGQGVLQETQYF
TRBD2	TRBV5-1	TRBJ2-3	NA	TGCGCCAGCAGCGGCCGGGGGGTTCCAGATACGCAGTATTTT	CASSGRGVPDTQYF
NA	TRBV21-1	TRBJ1-2	NA	TGTGCCACCGAACGAGCTAACTATGGCTACACCTTC	CATERANYGYTF
NA	TRBV2	TRBJ2-3	NA	TGTGCCAGCAGAGCGGACATCGTCGGGACAGATACGCAGTATTTT	CASRADIVGTDTQYF
TRBD2	TRBV28	TRBJ2-1	NA	TGTGCCGGCGGCCAGCGGGAGTCCAAGTTCTTC	CAGGQRESKFF
TRBD1	TRBV2	TRBJ2-1	NA	TGTGCCAGCAGTGTGGACAGGGGGTCGTACAATGAGCAGTTCTTC	CASSVDRGSYNEQFF
NA	TRBV6-6	TRBJ2-7	NA	TGTGCCAGCAGTTCCAAACGGCTAATATCCTACGAGCAGTACTTC	CASSSKRLISYEQYF
TRBD1	TRBV7-2	TRBJ2-5	NA	TGTGCCAGCAGTCAGGGGACAGGGGGCGAGACCCAGTACTTC	CASSQGTGGETQYF
NA	TRBV21-1	TRBJ2-1	NA	TGTGCCAGCAGCACCAACTTTTGGGGGACCCTTGGGGGTGAGCAGTTCTTC	CASSTNFWGTLGGEQFF
NA	TRBV4-3	TRBJ2-4	once	TGCGCCAGCAGCCAAGATCTTGCGGACCTAAACATTCAGTACTTC	CASSQDLADLNIQYF
TRBD2	TRBV5-1	TRBJ2-3	NA	TGCGCCAGCAGCCGGACTAGCGGGGAAGATACGCAGTATTTT	CASSRTSGEDTQYF
TRBD2	TRBV7-2	TRBJ2-2	NA	TGTGCCAGCAGCAGAGCGGGAGGGCCGGGCACCGGGGAGCTGTTTTTT	CASSRAGGPGTGELFF